These 28 T cell receptor beta chains were all obtained from the same sample, sequenced in a study of cytomegalovirus exposure and HLA in healthy donors. Amplification used 60 Vbeta primers and 13 Jbeta primers. Sequencing used immunoSEQ multiplex PCR; TCRdb keeps in-frame clones, though not all of them. Among 150,000 to 200,000 clones listed, around four fifths were seen once. The sequencing sample was made of PBMCs. All receptors derive from a girl aged 2-10 years in good health and CMV-seropositive.

The gene calls are TRBV7-8 and TRBJ2-7; maybe TRBD1 (5 bases). CDR1 SGHVS and CDR2 FQNEAQ come from the germline V gene. CDR3 length equals 16 residues. Trimming shortened V by 6 bases and J by 3 bases, and 21 bases separated the two germline ends. The CDR3 here is CASSLWGLGQSYEQYF. The CDR3 DNA reads as TGTGCCAGCAGTTTGTGGGGATTAGGACAAAGCTACGAGCAGTACTTC.

This clone has just one count. The chain recombines TRBV11-3 with TRBJ2-1; 14 nucleotides line up with TRBD2. The CDR3 spans 15 residues. The V gene's germline CDR1 is SGHNT and CDR2 YENEEA. Losses at the gene ends were 5 bases for V and 10 bases for J; bases not matched to a gene: 7. The CDR3 sequence is CASSRGLAGAQEQFF. Here the CDR3 DNA reads TGTGCCAGCAGCCGGGGACTAGCGGGAGCACAGGAGCAGTTCTTC.

The chain joins TRBV30 to TRBJ2-2; D remains ambiguous. The CDR3 runs 12 residues. V was trimmed by 0 bases and J by 7 bases, leaving 6 bases between them. Germline CDR1 is GTSNPN and CDR2 is SVGIG (reference sequence). CDR3 sequence (DNA): TGTGCCTGGAGTGTAATTCACGGGGAGCTGTTTTTT. Its protein is CAWSVIHGELFF. Combining the CDR3 with reference TRBV30 and TRBJ2-2 gives the whole variable domain SQTIHQWPATLVQPVGSPLSLECTVEGTSNPNLYWYRQAAGRGLQLLFYSVGIGQISSEVPQNLSASRPQDRQFILSSKKLLLSDSGFYLCAWSVIHGELFFGEGSRLTVL.

This chain links TRBV6-6 with TRBJ1-2; a weak D match, TRBD1 (6 bases). The V and J ends lost 2 bases and 5 bases respectively, with 9 bases between them. CDR3 length: 13 residues. CDR1 is MNHNY and CDR2 is SVGAGI in the germline V gene (reference sequence). The CDR3 here is CASSYGQLYGYTF. The CDR3 coding sequence is TGTGCCAGCAGTTACGGACAGCTATATGGCTACACCTTC.

The chain carries TRBV27 and TRBJ2-7; 7 positions agree with TRBD1. Trimming cost V 2 bases and J 5 bases; bases outside gene matches: 6. The CDR3 runs to 14 residues. Germline V gene sequence: CDR1 MNHEY, CDR2 SMNVEV (reference sequence). This chain's CDR3 is CASSLRGQVDEQYF. The DNA for the CDR3 is TGTGCCAGCAGTTTAAGAGGACAGGTGGACGAGCAGTACTTC.

V gene TRBV13 combines with J gene TRBJ2-5, with 8 bases aligning to TRBD1. The CDR3 has 16 amino acids. Trimming took 6 bases from V and 2 from J; bases not matched to a gene: 11. Germline CDR1 and CDR2: PRHDT and FYEKMQ (reference sequence). CDR3 protein: CASSMLGTGTQETQYF. CDR3 nucleotides: TGTGCCAGCAGTATGTTGGGGACAGGCACTCAAGAGACCCAGTACTTC.

The rearrangement uses TRBV6-6 and TRBJ2-5; 8 bases map to TRBD1. The closer fit of TRBJ2-7 to the DNA end suggests the J call may be wrong. The V gene's germline CDR1 is MNHNY and CDR2 SVGAGI (reference sequence). The CDR3 runs to 14 residues. The CDR3 coding sequence is TGTGCCAGCAGCCAGGACAGGGTATATCACGAGCAGTACTTC. This sequence encodes CASSQDRVYHEQYF.

On this clone: The sample carries other DNA sequences with the same CDR3. The rearrangement joins TRBV5-1 to TRBJ2-2, with D tentatively TRBD1 (6 bases). Trimming left V 0 bases short and J 1 base short, with 7 bases between. The CDR3 length is 15 residues. Per the germline V gene, CDR1 is SGHRS and CDR2 is YFSETQ. The CDR3 DNA is TGCGCCAGCAGCTTGGACAGGGTGAACACCGGGGAGCTGTTTTTT. Amino acids: CASSLDRVNTGELFF.

This sequence joins TRBV30 and TRBJ1-1, with no clear D. Per germline, CDR1 GTSNPN and CDR2 SVGIG (reference sequence). The CDR3 spans 13 residues. V was pared by 4 bases and J by 1 base, with 10 bases between. CDR3 coding DNA: TGTGCCTGGACGCGACAAACGAACACTGAAGCTTTCTTT. Protein sequence: CAWTRQTNTEAFF.

This clone was seen a handful of times. The J gene is TRBJ2-7, the V gene TRBV19; 11 nucleotides match TRBD2. The junction had 7 bases not matched to a gene; V was cut back by 3 bases and J by 3 bases. The germline CDR1 and CDR2 sequences are LNHDA and SQIVND (reference sequence). The CDR3 covers 16 residues. The CDR3 DNA sequence: TGTGCCAGTAGTATGGGACTAGCGGATGTAGGCTACGAGCAGTACTTC. It yields the protein CASSMGLADVGYEQYF.

This clone was picked up one time. This chain uses TRBV2 with TRBJ1-2; no firm D call. Germline CDR1 reads SNHLY; CDR2 reads FYNNEI. V was trimmed by 4 bases and J by 6 bases, leaving 15 bases between them. This CDR3 region has 14 residues. The CDR3 DNA is TGTGCCAGCAGTGTTATGGGCTATGTGGATGGCTACACCTTC. It encodes CASSVMGYVDGYTF. Together with reference TRBV2 and TRBJ1-2, the CDR3 gives the full variable domain: EPEVTQTPSHQVTQMGQEVILRCVPISNHLYFYWYRQILGQKVEFLVSFYNNEISEKSEIFDDQFSVERPDGSNFTLKIRSTKLEDSAMYFCASSVMGYVDGYTFGSGTRLTVV.

The rearrangement joins TRBV11-2 to TRBJ1-5, with TRBD1 identical over 10 bases. The CDR3 extends over 14 amino acids. Germline values: CDR1 SGHAT, CDR2 FQNNGV. Trimming at V came to 5 bases and at J to 11 bases, leaving 9 bases not matched to a gene. The CDR3 nucleotides read TGTGCCAGCAGCCGGGGGACAGGGGTAGCAGCCCAGCATTTT. Translation gives CASSRGTGVAAQHF. The full variable domain, in which reference TRBV11-2 and TRBJ1-5 provide the parts outside the CDR3, is EAGVAQSPRYKIIEKRQSVAFWCNPISGHATLYWYQQILGQGPKLLIQFQNNGVVDDSQLPKDRFSAERLKGVDSTLKIQPAKLEDSAVYLCASSRGTGVAAQHFGDGTRLSIL.

This sequence joins TRBV6-1 and TRBJ2-1; 12 bases fit TRBD2. From germline, CDR1 is MNHNS and CDR2 SASEGT. J lost 7 bases, V lost 3 bases, and 7 bases had no gene match. The CDR3 contains 16 residues. CDR3: CASSDLAGGNFNEQFF. The CDR3 bases are TGTGCCAGCAGTGACCTAGCGGGAGGGAACTTTAATGAGCAGTTCTTC.

This clone was seen a few times. The chain combines TRBV28 with TRBJ2-5; 10 positions agree with TRBD1. Per the germline V gene, CDR1 is MDHEN and CDR2 is SYDVKM. The CDR3 is made up of 17 amino acids. The V segment lost 3 bases and the J segment 0 bases; nucleotides outside the gene matches: 7. The CDR3 DNA reads TGTGCCAGCAGTTTGGGGAGGACAGGGGGATACCAAGAGACCCAGTACTTC. Protein product: CASSLGRTGGYQETQYF.

Comment on this clone: Mismatch with germline at one junction end may stem from a read error. The V gene is TRBV7-9, the J gene TRBJ1-1, with D possibly being TRBD1 (5 bases). Looked up from germline, CDR1 is SEHNR and CDR2 is FQNEAQ (reference sequence). This CDR3 has 17 amino acids. The CDR3 loop reads CSSRHSSTRGGDTEAFF. In nucleotides, the CDR3 is TGTTCCAGCAGACACTCCTCCACGAGGGGAGGGGACACTGAAGCTTTCTTT.

The V and J genes are TRBV7-9 and TRBJ2-1; 14 nucleotides agree with TRBD2. Germline V gene data show CDR1 as SEHNR and CDR2 as FQNEAQ (reference sequence). The trim removed 6 bases at V and 9 bases at J, leaving 7 bases unmatched. This CDR3 comprises 15 residues. CDR3 loop: CASRSGTSGSVEQFF. The CDR3 coding sequence is TGTGCCAGCAGATCCGGGACTAGCGGGAGTGTTGAGCAGTTCTTC.

V and J are TRBV9 and TRBJ1-1; 8 nucleotides match TRBD1. The junction had 8 bases not matched to a gene; V was cut back by 3 bases and J by 1 base. Germline V gene lookup returns CDR1 SGDLS and CDR2 YYNGEE. The CDR3 consists of 16 residues. Here the CDR3 reads CASSEPTGTGNTEAFF. The CDR3 bases are TGTGCCAGCAGCGAGCCCACCGGGACAGGGAACACTGAAGCTTTCTTT.

The genes are TRBV7-3 and TRBJ2-3; 9 bases agree with TRBD1. This CDR3 is 15 amino acids long. Germline-derived CDR1 and CDR2 are SGHTA and FQGTGA. The junction had 4 bases not matched to a gene; V was cut back by 5 bases and J by 1 base. The CDR3 loop reads CASSTTGGRTDTQYF. The DNA for the CDR3 is TGTGCCAGCAGCACGACAGGGGGTCGCACAGATACGCAGTATTTT. Variable domain in full (rest from reference TRBV7-3 and TRBJ2-3): GAGVSQTPSNKVTEKGKYVELRCDPISGHTALYWYRQSLGQGPEFLIYFQGTGAADDSGLPNDRFFAVRPEGSVSTLKIQRTERGDSAVYLCASSTTGGRTDTQYFGPGTRLTVL.

The chain recombines TRBV7-6 with TRBJ1-1; D unclear. CDR1 is SGHVS and CDR2 is FNYEAQ in the germline V gene. V shed 2 bases and J shed 0 bases, with 7 bases lying between them. This CDR3 region has 14 residues. CDR3 DNA sequence: TGTGCCAGCAGCTTAACGGGAATGAACACTGAAGCTTTCTTT. Translating it yields CASSLTGMNTEAFF.

This clone appeared a single time. Written as DNA, the CDR3 is TGTGCCAGCAGCGTGGGGCCTGCCCTCCTAAACTACGAGCAGTACTTC. Translation gives CASSVGPALLNYEQYF. This chain links TRBV9 with TRBJ2-7; D might be TRBD1 (5 bases). Trimming left V 2 bases short and J 3 bases short, with 18 bases between. The CDR3 contains 16 residues. Germline V CDR1 and CDR2: SGDLS, YYNGEE. Complete variable domain (other parts from reference TRBV9 and TRBJ2-7): DSGVTQTPKHLITATGQRVTLRCSPRSGDLSVYWYQQSLDQGLQFLIQYYNGEERAKGNILERFSAQQFPDLHSELNLSSLELGDSALYFCASSVGPALLNYEQYFGPGTRLTVT.

V and J are TRBV30 and TRBJ2-6, with 11 nucleotides matching TRBD1. The CDR3 has 20 amino acids. From germline, CDR1 is GTSNPN and CDR2 SVGIG (reference sequence). V dropped 0 bases and J dropped 0; count of bases not matched to a gene: 10. As DNA, the CDR3 is TGTGCCTGGAGTGTATACCTGGACAGGGGGCTAATCTCTGGGGCCAACGTCCTGACTTTC. Amino acid sequence: CAWSVYLDRGLISGANVLTF.

This clone was counted a single time. This rearrangement joins TRBV10-3 to TRBJ2-3; 8 nucleotides align to TRBD1. V lost 7 bases and J lost 5; bases outside the gene matches: 5. The CDR3 totals 13 residues. Germline V CDR1 and CDR2: ENHRY, SYGVKD. CDR3 coding DNA: TGTGCCATCACCGAAGACAGGGGAGATACGCAGTATTTT. Translation gives CAITEDRGDTQYF.

The chain couples TRBV4-1 to TRBJ2-7, with 9 bases fitting TRBD1. V was clipped by 3 bases and J by 6 bases; unmatched bases: 15. The CDR3 spans 17 residues. Germline values: CDR1 MGHRA, CDR2 YSYEKL. The CDR3 spells CASSHPTGTGTPLEQYF. Written as DNA, the CDR3 is TGCGCCAGCAGCCATCCAACCGGGACAGGGACTCCCCTCGAGCAGTACTTC.

The gene calls are TRBV5-1 and TRBJ2-2; no clear D. Trimming cost V 0 bases and J 4 bases, with 4 bases left between them. Per the germline V gene, CDR1 is SGHRS and CDR2 is YFSETQ. This CDR3 comprises 13 residues. CDR3 bases: TGCGCCAGCAGCTTGGCGTCCACCGGGGAGCTGTTTTTT. Its translation: CASSLASTGELFF. The variable domain in full, with the rest retrieved from reference TRBV5-1 and TRBJ2-2, is KAGVTQTPRYLIKTRGQQVTLSCSPISGHRSVSWYQQTPGQGLQFLFEYFSETQRNKGNFPGRFSGRQFSNSRSEMNVSTLELGDSALYLCASSLASTGELFFGEGSRLTVL.

This clone was seen more than once but under ten times. The chain recombines TRBV6-5 with TRBJ2-6; tentatively, D is TRBD1 (6 bases). Germline CDR1 MNHEY, CDR2 SVGAGI. Trimming removed 6 bases at V and 2 bases at J, with 11 bases between. The CDR3 covers 15 residues. The CDR3 reads CASRPRTAGANVLTF. The CDR3 DNA sequence: TGTGCCAGCAGACCCCGGACAGCTGGGGCCAACGTCCTGACTTTC.

This chain connects TRBV9 to TRBJ1-4; 11 nucleotides agree with TRBD1. Trimming at V came to 2 bases and at J to 7 bases, leaving 10 bases not matched to a gene. Per germline, CDR1 SGDLS and CDR2 YYNGEE. CDR3 length: 17 residues. The CDR3 sequence: CASSVTAGGTGGEKLFF. CDR3 bases: TGTGCCAGCAGCGTGACCGCCGGCGGGACAGGGGGTGAAAAACTGTTTTTT.

The chain links TRBV30 to TRBJ1-1, with D tentatively TRBD1 (5 bases). Between the trimmed V and J ends, which lost 5 bases and 6 bases, there was a span of 10 bases. CDR3 length equals 11 residues. Germline V gene data show CDR1 as GTSNPN and CDR2 as SVGIG (reference sequence). The DNA of the CDR3 is TGTGCCTGGCGGGGGGAGGCTGAAGCTTTCTTT. Amino acid sequence: CAWRGEAEAFF.

This chain joins TRBV13 and TRBJ2-2; TRBD1 agrees at 9 bases. J lost 6 bases, V lost 5 bases, and 1 base had no gene match. The germline V gene encodes CDR1 PRHDT and CDR2 FYEKMQ (reference sequence). CDR3 length: 13 residues. CDR3 DNA sequence: TGTGCCAGCAGCCGACAGGGGGCCGGGGAGCTGTTTTTT. It is translated as CASSRQGAGELFF.